This T cell receptor (beta chain) originates from a study of tumor-infiltrating lymphocytes in primary liver carcinoma. Out of unsorted whole blood came the blood RNA, and germline DNA was extracted as well. Of note for this clonotype: A much bigger clone sits one base away, suggesting this may be a read error.

This CDR3 is built from 15 residues. V shed 5 bases and J shed 7 bases, with 18 bases lying between them. TCR beta cDNA was made from 450 to 600 ng total RNA with a constant-region primer. Library construction for TCR beta comprised three nested multiplex PCR rounds performed with slightly modified ARM-PCR. Forward primers for TRBV1-TRBV30 and a C-beta reverse primer served the first two PCR rounds, at roughly 10 cycles each. MiXCR was run by TCRdb on the multiplex PCR reads, yielding one entry per CDR3 protein. The sample lists about 180,000 distinct CDR3 sequences; 50% to 75% were seen once. The rearrangement links TRBV12-3 or TRBV12-4 to TRBJ2-1; no reliable D call. Material for sequencing was peripheral blood. This sequence originates from a middle-aged man with primary liver carcinoma and hepatitis B virus infection. The CDR3 loop reads CASSPGVASRNEQFF. The CDR3 DNA is TGTGCCAGCAGTCCTGGGGTGGCATCAAGAAATGAGCAGTTCTTC.